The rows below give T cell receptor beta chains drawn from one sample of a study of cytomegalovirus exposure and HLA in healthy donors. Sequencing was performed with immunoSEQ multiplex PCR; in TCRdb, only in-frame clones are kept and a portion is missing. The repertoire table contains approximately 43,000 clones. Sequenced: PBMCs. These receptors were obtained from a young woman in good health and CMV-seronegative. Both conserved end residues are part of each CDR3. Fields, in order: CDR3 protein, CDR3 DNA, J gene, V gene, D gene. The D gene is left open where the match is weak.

CSVGGTGGTEQYF,TGCAGCGTTGGTGGGACAGGGGGGACCGAGCAGTACTTC,TRBJ2-7,TRBV29-1,TRBD1
CASSAGGGNRGKNIQYF,TGTGCCAGCAGCGCCGGTGGGGGGAATCGGGGCAAAAACATTCAGTACTTC,TRBJ2-4,TRBV7-3,-
CASSLDIRSGYTF,TGCGCCAGCAGCTTGGATATTCGTTCTGGCTACACCTTC,TRBJ1-2,TRBV5-1,-
CSAGGTDTQYF,TGCAGTGCCGGTGGCACAGATACGCAGTATTTT,TRBJ2-3,TRBV20-1,-
CASSPAAGGPGEQYF,TGTGCCAGCAGCCCCGCAGCGGGAGGGCCCGGGGAGCAGTACTTC,TRBJ2-7,TRBV13,TRBD2
CASSVGAGGAGEAFF,TGTGCCAGCAGCGTAGGTGCTGGGGGGGCTGGTGAAGCTTTCTTT,TRBJ1-1,TRBV9,-
CASSPPVGQGRTGELFF,TGTGCCAGCAGCCCCCCGGTTGGGCAGGGTAGGACCGGGGAGCTGTTTTTT,TRBJ2-2,TRBV9,-
CASSLRTGRPYEQYF,TGTGCCAGTAGCCTCCGGACAGGGCGACCCTACGAGCAGTACTTC,TRBJ2-7,TRBV19,TRBD1
CASSYPGIAGGNEQFF,TGTGCCAGCAGTTACCCGGGGATAGCGGGGGGGAATGAGCAGTTCTTC,TRBJ2-1,TRBV6-5,TRBD2
CSVEIRPQGGYTF,TGCAGCGTTGAAATTAGGCCCCAGGGTGGCTACACCTTC,TRBJ1-2,TRBV29-1,-
CASSLGRDNEQFF,TGTGCCAGCAGCTTGGGGAGAGACAATGAGCAGTTCTTC,TRBJ2-1,TRBV5-6,-
CASSLVGEVAGELFF,TGTGCCAGCAGCTTAGTGGGAGAGGTTGCCGGGGAGCTGTTTTTT,TRBJ2-2,TRBV7-9,-
CASSPRDRGPETQYF,TGTGCCAGCTCACCACGGGACAGGGGCCCAGAGACCCAGTACTTC,TRBJ2-5,TRBV18,TRBD1
CASSLHGTGNTEAFF,TGTGCCAGCAGTTTACACGGGACAGGGAACACTGAAGCTTTCTTT,TRBJ1-1,TRBV28,TRBD1
CASSTTGVRQPQHF,TGTGCCAGTAGTACGACAGGGGTGAGGCAGCCCCAGCATTTT,TRBJ1-5,TRBV19,TRBD1
CASSSLGQLNTEAFF,TGTGCCAGCAGCTCCCTGGGACAGTTGAACACTGAAGCTTTCTTT,TRBJ1-1,TRBV9,TRBD1